The T cell receptor (beta chain) under discussion was sequenced for a study of T-cell reconstitution after alpha-beta-depleted transplantation in children. V gave up 6 bases and J gave up 3 bases; unmatched junction bases: 7. The CDR3 has 15 residues. The germline CDR1 and CDR2 sequences are MGHDK and SYGVNS. Unique molecular identifiers were used to barcode this TCRbeta library. Each CDR3 protein gets one entry after TCRdb re-called the PCR reads with MiXCR. The sample carries roughly 500,000 distinct CDR3 sequences, approximately 32% recorded once. This TCR came from a human donor who donated a stem cell graft to a child with aplastic anemia. The source was PBMCs from the stem cell graft donor, collected from the stem cell graft. This chain connects TRBV25-1 to TRBJ2-3, with TRBD1 identical over 9 bases. The chain's CDR3 is CASSWTGVRTDTQYF. For the CDR3, the DNA is TGTGCCAGCAGCTGGACAGGGGTCCGAACAGATACGCAGTATTTT.